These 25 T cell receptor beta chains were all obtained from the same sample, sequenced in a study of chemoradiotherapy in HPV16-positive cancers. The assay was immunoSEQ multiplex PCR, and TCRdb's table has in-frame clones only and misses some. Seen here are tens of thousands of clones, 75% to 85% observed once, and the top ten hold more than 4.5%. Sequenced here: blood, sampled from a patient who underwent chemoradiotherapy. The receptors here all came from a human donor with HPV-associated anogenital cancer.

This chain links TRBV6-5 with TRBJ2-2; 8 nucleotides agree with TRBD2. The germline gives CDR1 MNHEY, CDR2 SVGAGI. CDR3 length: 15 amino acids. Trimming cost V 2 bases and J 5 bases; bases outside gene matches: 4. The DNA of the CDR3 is TGTGCCAGCAGTTACGTCCCGGGGGGGACCGGGGAGCTGTTTTTT. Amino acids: CASSYVPGGTGELFF.

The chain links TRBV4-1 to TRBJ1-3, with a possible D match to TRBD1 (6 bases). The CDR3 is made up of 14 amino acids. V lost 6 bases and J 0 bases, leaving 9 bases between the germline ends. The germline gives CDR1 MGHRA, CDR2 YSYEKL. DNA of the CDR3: TGCGCCAGCAGAGGGACAATCTCTGGAAACACCATATATTTT. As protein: CASRGTISGNTIYF.

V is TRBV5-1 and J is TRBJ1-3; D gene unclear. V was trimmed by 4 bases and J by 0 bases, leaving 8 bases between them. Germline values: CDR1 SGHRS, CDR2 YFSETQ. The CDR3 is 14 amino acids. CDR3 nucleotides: TGCGCCAGCAGCGCAGGAAACTCTGGAAACACCATATATTTT. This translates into CASSAGNSGNTIYF. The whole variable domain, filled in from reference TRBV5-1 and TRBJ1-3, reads KAGVTQTPRYLIKTRGQQVTLSCSPISGHRSVSWYQQTPGQGLQFLFEYFSETQRNKGNFPGRFSGRQFSNSRSEMNVSTLELGDSALYLCASSAGNSGNTIYFGEGSWLTVV.

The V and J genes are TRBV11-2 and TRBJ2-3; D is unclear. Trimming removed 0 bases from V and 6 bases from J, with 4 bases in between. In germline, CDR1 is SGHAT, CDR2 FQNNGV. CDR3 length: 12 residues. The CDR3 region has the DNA TGTGCCAGCAGCTTAGATGGGGATACGCAGTATTTT. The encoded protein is CASSLDGDTQYF.

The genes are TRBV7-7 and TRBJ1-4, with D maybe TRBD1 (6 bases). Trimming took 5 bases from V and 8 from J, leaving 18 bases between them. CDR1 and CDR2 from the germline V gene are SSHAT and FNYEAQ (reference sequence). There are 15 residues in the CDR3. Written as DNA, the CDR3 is TGTGCCAGCAGCCCGCGGGCAGGGGCGGAAGAAAAACTGTTTTTT. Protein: CASSPRAGAEEKLFF.

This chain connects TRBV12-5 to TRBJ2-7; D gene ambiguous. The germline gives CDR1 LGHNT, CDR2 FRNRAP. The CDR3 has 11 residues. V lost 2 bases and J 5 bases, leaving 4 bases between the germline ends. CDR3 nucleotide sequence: TGTGCTAGTGGTTTGCGGGACGAGCAGTACTTC. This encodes CASGLRDEQYF.

This CDR3 is CASSIDSSRYNSPLHF. Written as DNA, the CDR3 is TGCGCCAGCAGCATCGACAGCTCCCGATATAATTCACCCCTCCACTTT. The chain carries TRBV4-3 and TRBJ1-6; D might be TRBD1 (5 bases). V was cut by 5 bases and J by 4 bases, with 15 bases left in between. The CDR3 is 16 residues long. CDR1 LGHNA and CDR2 YSLEER come from the germline V gene.

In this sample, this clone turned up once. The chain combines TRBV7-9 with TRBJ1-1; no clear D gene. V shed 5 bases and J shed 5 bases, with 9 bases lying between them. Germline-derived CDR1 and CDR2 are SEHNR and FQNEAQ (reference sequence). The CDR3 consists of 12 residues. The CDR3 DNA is TGTGCCAGCAGCCCCCGTAGAACTGAAGCTTTCTTT. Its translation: CASSPRRTEAFF. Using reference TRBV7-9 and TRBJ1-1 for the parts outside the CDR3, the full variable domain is DTGVSQNPRHKITKRGQNVTFRCDPISEHNRLYWYRQTLGQGPEFLTYFQNEAQLEKSRLLSDRFSAERPKGSFSTLEIQRTEQGDSAMYLCASSPRRTEAFFGQGTRLTVV.

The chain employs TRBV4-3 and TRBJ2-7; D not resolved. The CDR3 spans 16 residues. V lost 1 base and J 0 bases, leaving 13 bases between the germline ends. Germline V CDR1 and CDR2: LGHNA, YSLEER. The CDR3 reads CASSQALGPSSYEQYF. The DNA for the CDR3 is TGCGCCAGCAGCCAAGCTTTGGGTCCAAGCTCCTACGAGCAGTACTTC.

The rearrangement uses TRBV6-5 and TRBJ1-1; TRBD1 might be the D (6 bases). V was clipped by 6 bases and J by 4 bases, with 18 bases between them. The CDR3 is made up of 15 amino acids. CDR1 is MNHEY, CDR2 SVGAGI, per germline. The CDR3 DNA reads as TGTGCCAGCAGCCCACCCAAAGGGGGGCTCACTGAAGCTTTCTTT. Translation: CASSPPKGGLTEAFF.

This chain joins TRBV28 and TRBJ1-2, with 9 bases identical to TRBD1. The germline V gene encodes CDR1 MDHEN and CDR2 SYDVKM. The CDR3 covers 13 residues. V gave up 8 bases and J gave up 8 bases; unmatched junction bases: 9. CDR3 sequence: CASGYRGPRGYTF. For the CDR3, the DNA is TGTGCCAGCGGTTACAGGGGGCCGAGAGGCTACACCTTC.

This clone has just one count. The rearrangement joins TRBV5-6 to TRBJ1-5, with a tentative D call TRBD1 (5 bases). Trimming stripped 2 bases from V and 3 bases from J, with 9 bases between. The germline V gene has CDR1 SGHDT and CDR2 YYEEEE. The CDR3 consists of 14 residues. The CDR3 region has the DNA TGTGCCAGCAGCTTAGAACAGGACAATCAGCCCCAGCATTTT. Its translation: CASSLEQDNQPQHF.

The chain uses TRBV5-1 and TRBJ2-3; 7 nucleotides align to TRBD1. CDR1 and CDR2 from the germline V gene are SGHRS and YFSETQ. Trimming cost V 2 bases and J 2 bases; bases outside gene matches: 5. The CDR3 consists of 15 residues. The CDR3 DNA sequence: TGCGCCAGCAGCTTACGAGGGGGCCCCACAGATACGCAGTATTTT. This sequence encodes CASSLRGGPTDTQYF. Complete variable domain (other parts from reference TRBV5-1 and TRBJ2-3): KAGVTQTPRYLIKTRGQQVTLSCSPISGHRSVSWYQQTPGQGLQFLFEYFSETQRNKGNFPGRFSGRQFSNSRSEMNVSTLELGDSALYLCASSLRGGPTDTQYFGPGTRLTVL.

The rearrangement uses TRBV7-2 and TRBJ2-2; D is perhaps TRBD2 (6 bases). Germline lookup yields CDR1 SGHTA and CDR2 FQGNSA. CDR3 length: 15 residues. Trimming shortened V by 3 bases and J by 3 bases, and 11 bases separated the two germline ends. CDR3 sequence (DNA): TGTGCCAGCAGCTTCTGGCGGGGTTACACCGGGGAGCTGTTTTTT. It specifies CASSFWRGYTGELFF.

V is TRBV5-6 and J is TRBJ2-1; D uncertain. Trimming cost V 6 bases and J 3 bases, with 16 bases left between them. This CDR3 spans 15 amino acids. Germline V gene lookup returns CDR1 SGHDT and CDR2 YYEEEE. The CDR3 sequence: CASNHRRHHYNEQFF. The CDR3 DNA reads TGTGCCAGCAACCATAGGCGACATCACTACAATGAGCAGTTCTTC.

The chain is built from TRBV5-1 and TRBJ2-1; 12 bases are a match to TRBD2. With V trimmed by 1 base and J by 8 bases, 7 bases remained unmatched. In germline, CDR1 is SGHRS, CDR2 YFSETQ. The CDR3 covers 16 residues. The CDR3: CASSLRLAGGSDEQFF. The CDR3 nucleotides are TGCGCCAGCAGCTTGAGGCTAGCGGGGGGGTCGGATGAGCAGTTCTTC.

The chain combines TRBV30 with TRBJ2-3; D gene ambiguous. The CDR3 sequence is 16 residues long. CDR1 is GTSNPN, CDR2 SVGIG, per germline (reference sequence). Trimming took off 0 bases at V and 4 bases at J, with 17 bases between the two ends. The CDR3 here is CAWSVGIPTLPDTQYF. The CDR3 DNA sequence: TGTGCCTGGAGTGTGGGAATCCCGACACTGCCAGATACGCAGTATTTT.

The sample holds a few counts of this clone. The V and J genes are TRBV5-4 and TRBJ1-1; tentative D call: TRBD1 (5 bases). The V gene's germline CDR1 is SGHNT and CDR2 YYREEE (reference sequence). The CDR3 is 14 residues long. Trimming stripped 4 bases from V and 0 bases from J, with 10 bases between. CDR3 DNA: TGTGCCAGCAGCATAGACAGCATGAACACTGAAGCTTTCTTT. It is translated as CASSIDSMNTEAFF.

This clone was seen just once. CDR3 sequence reads: CASSLTLAGAEQYF. The CDR3 nucleotides are TGTGCCAGCAGCTTAACCCTAGCGGGGGCCGAGCAGTACTTC. The gene calls are TRBV7-9 and TRBJ2-7, with 10 bases that match TRBD2. The length of the CDR3 is 14 residues. V was pared by 2 bases and J by 6 bases, with 4 bases of the junction left unmatched. Germline V CDR1 and CDR2: SEHNR, FQNEAQ (reference sequence).

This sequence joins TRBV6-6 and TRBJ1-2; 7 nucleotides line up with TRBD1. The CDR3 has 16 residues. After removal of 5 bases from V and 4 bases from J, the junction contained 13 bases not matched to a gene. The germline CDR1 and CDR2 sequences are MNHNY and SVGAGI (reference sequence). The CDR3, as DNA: TGTGCCAGCAGTATTCCCAGGGTAGGGGGCGTCTATGGCTACACCTTC. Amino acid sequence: CASSIPRVGGVYGYTF.

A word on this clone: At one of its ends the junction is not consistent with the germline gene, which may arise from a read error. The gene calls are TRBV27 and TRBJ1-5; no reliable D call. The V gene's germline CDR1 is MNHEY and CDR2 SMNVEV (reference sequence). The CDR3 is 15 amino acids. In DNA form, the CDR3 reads TGTGCCAGCAGATTATCTAGCTATAGCAATCAGCCCCAGCATTTT. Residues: CASRLSSYSNQPQHF.

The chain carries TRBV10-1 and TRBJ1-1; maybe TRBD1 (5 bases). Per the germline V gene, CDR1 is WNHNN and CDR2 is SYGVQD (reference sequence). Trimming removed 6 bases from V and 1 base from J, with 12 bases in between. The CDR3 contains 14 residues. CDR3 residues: CASRTDISNTEAFF. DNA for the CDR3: TGCGCCAGCAGGACGGACATCTCGAACACTGAAGCTTTCTTT.

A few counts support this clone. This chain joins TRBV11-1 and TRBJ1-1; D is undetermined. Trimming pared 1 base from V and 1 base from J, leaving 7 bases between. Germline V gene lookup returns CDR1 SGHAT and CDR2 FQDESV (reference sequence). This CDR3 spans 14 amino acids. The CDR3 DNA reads TGTGCCAGCAGCTTAGTAGGCCGGAACACTGAAGCTTTCTTT. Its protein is CASSLVGRNTEAFF.

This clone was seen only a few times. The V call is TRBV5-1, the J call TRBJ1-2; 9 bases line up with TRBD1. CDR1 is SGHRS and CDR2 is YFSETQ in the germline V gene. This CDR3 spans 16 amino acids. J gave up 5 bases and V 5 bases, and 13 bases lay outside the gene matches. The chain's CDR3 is CASSDPTGGTSYGYTF. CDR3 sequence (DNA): TGCGCCAGCAGTGACCCGACAGGGGGAACGTCGTATGGCTACACCTTC.

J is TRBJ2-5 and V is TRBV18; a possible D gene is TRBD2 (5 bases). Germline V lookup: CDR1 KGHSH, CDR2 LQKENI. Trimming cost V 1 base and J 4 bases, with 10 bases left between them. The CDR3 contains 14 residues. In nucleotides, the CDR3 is TGTGCCAGCTCACCACAGGAGGTTTCAGAGACCCAGTACTTC. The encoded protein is CASSPQEVSETQYF. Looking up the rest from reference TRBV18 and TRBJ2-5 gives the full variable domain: NAGVMQNPRHLVRRRGQEARLRCSPMKGHSHVYWYRQLPEEGLKFMVYLQKENIIDESGMPKERFSAEFPKEGPSILRIQQVVRGDSAAYFCASSPQEVSETQYFGPGTRLLVL.